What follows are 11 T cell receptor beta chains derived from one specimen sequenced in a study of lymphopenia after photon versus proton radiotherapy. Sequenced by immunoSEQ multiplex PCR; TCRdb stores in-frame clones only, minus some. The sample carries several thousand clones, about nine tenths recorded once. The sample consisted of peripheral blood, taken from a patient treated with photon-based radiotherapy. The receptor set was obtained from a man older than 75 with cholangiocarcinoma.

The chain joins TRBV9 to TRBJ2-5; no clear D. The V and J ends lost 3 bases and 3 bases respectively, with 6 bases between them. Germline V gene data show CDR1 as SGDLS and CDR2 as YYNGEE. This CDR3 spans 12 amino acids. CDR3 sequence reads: CASSGIKETQYF. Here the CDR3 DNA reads TGTGCCAGCAGCGGGATTAAAGAGACCCAGTACTTC.

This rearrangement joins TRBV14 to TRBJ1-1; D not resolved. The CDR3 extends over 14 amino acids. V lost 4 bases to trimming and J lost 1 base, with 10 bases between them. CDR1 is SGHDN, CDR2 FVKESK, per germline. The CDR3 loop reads CASSLDGWNTEAFF. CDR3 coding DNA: TGTGCCAGCAGCCTGGACGGCTGGAACACTGAAGCTTTCTTT.

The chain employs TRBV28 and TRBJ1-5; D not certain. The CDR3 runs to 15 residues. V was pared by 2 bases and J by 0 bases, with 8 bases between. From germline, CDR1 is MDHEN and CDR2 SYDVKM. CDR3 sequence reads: CASSLRGASNQPQHF. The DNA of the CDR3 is TGTGCCAGCAGTTTACGGGGTGCTAGCAATCAGCCCCAGCATTTT.

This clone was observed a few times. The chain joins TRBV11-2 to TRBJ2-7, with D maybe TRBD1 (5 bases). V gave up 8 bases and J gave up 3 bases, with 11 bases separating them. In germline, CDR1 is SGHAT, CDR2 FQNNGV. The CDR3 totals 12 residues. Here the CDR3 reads CASSHQGYEQYF. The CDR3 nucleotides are TGTGCCAGCTCGCACCAGGGCTACGAGCAGTACTTC.

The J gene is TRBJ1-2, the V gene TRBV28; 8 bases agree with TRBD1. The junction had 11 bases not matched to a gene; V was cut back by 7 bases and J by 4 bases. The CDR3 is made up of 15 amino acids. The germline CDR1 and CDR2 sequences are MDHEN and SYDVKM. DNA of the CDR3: TGTGCCAGCATAGTAGGCAGGGGGCTGGGCTATGGCTACACCTTC. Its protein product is CASIVGRGLGYGYTF.

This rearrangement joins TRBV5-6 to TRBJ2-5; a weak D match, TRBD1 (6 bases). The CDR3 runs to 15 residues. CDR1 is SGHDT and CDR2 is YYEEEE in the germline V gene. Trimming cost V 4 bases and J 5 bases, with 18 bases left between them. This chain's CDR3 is CASSLLYRERETQYF. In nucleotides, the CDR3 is TGTGCCAGCAGCCTTTTATACAGGGAGCGGGAGACCCAGTACTTC.

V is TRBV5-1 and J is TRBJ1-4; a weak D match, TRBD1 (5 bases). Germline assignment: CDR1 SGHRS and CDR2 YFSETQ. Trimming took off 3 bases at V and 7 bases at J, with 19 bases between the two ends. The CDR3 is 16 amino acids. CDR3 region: CASSSDPQGNSEKLFF. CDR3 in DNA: TGCGCCAGCAGCTCGGATCCTCAGGGTAATAGTGAAAAACTGTTTTTT.

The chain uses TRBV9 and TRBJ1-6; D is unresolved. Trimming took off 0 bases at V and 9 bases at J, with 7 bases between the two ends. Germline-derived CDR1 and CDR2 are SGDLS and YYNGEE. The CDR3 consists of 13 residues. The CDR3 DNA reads TGTGCCAGCAGCGTAGGCTTTGCTTCACCCCTCCACTTT. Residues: CASSVGFASPLHF.

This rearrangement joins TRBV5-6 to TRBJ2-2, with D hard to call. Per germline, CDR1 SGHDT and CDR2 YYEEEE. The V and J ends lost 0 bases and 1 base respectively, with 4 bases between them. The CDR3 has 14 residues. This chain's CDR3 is CASSLAGNTGELFF. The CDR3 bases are TGTGCCAGCAGCTTGGCCGGGAACACCGGGGAGCTGTTTTTT. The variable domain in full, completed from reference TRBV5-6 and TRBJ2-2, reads DAGVTQSPTHLIKTRGQQVTLRCSPKSGHDTVSWYQQALGQGPQFIFQYYEEEERQRGNFPDRFSGHQFPNYSSELNVNALLLGDSALYLCASSLAGNTGELFFGEGSRLTVL.

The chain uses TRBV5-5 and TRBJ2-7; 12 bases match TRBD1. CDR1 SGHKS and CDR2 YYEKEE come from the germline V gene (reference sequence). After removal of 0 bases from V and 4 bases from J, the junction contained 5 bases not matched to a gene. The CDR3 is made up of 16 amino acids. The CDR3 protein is CASSLGLGQGAYEQYF. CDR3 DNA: TGTGCCAGCAGCTTGGGGCTGGGACAGGGGGCATACGAGCAGTACTTC.

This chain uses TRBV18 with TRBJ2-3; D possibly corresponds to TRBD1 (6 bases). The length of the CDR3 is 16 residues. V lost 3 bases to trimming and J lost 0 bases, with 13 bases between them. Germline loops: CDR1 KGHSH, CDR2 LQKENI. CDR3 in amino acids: CASSPIEGVSTDTQYF. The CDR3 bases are TGTGCCAGCTCACCTATTGAGGGGGTCAGCACAGATACGCAGTATTTT.